This T cell receptor (beta chain) was profiled in a study of CD4+ T cells in melanoma. Broader study findings: A reported correlation linked neoantigen-specific CD4+ T cells to CD8+, macrophage and B cell function. Neoantigen-specific CD4+ T cells in melanoma reportedly had diverse differentiation states.

Produced via immunoSEQ multiplex PCR; TCRdb's table is partial and in-frame only. The data hold about 110,000 clones, with about 90% observed a single time. In regard to this clone: The antigen remains unidentified.

This sequence originates from a human donor with melanoma. Sequenced: peripheral blood.

The CDR3 bases are TGCGCCAGCAGCCCACCCGGATACGAGCAGTACTTC. Its translation is CASSPPGYEQYF. V usage is TRBV5-1 and J usage is TRBJ2-7; no definite D call. Germline CDR1 reads SGHRS; CDR2 reads YFSETQ. Trimming shortened V by 4 bases and J by 4 bases, and 9 bases separated the two germline ends. The CDR3 runs to 12 residues.